These 7 T cell receptor beta chains share one sample of origin, sequenced in a study of CD8 T cells in ankylosing spondylitis. Study results and caveats: Seemingly characteristic of ankylosing spondylitis blood was a TCR beta motif consisting of eight highly homologous variants.

Their antigens remain unidentified. From the 5' RACE reads, TCRdb called clonotypes with MiXCR, one entry per CDR3 protein. This sample yields about 130,000 distinct CDR3 sequences, of which about a sixth are seen a single time; about 33% belongs to the top ten. The sequencing sample was made of blood, either unsorted or a sorted T cell fraction (not recorded which). These TCRs come from a male donor with ankylosing spondylitis.

The chain links TRBV6-1 to TRBJ2-7; D possibly corresponds to TRBD1 (6 bases). V gave up 3 bases and J gave up 3 bases, with 12 bases separating them. The germline V gene encodes CDR1 MNHNS and CDR2 SASEGT. The length of the CDR3 is 14 residues. The CDR3 reads CASSDTRGGYEQYF. CDR3 DNA sequence: TGTGCCAGCAGTGACACCAGGGGCGGCTACGAGCAGTACTTC.

This clonotype was seen only a few times. The rearrangement links TRBV25-1 to TRBJ2-5; D is ambiguous. Trimming took 6 bases from V and 2 from J, leaving 16 bases between them. The CDR3 totals 15 residues. Germline loops: CDR1 MGHDK, CDR2 SYGVNS. CDR3 sequence reads: CASSPAGVGQETQYF. CDR3 in DNA: TGTGCCAGCAGCCCCGCCGGTGTAGGGCAAGAGACCCAGTACTTC.

This clonotype occurred once. V gene TRBV7-2 combines with J gene TRBJ2-5, with D unclear. CDR1 and CDR2 (germline): SGHTA, FQGNSA. CDR3 length equals 13 residues. Trimming cost V 8 bases and J 2 bases, with 12 bases left between them. In nucleotides, the CDR3 is TGTGCCAGCTCTCGGCCAACGCAAGAGACCCAGTACTTC. It translates to CASSRPTQETQYF.

In its sample, this clonotype was seen a few times. This chain connects TRBV27 to TRBJ2-5, with TRBD1 matching 8 bases. CDR1 is MNHEY, CDR2 SMNVEV, per germline (reference sequence). CDR3 length equals 13 residues. The V segment lost 8 bases and the J segment 0 bases; nucleotides outside the gene matches: 2. The CDR3 here is CASGGQDQETQYF. CDR3 in DNA: TGTGCCAGCGGGGGACAGGACCAAGAGACCCAGTACTTC.

The chain is built from TRBV10-2 and TRBJ2-1; D is perhaps TRBD2 (6 bases). Germline V gene data show CDR1 as WSHSY and CDR2 as SAAADI. V lost 4 bases, J lost 9 bases, and 16 bases lay in between. This CDR3 region has 14 residues. The CDR3, as DNA: TGCGCCAGCAGTGTCGCTAGCGCGAACGGTGAGCAGTTCTTC. It encodes CASSVASANGEQFF.

This clonotype was seen only a few times. The chain employs TRBV9 and TRBJ2-2; D gene ambiguous. V was trimmed by 0 bases and J by 3 bases, leaving 3 bases between them. Germline CDR1 and CDR2: SGDLS and YYNGEE. CDR3 size: 13 residues. CDR3 coding DNA: TGTGCCAGCAGCGTAGAACACACCGGGGAGCTGTTTTTT. Translating gives CASSVEHTGELFF.

The rearrangement joins TRBV9 to TRBJ2-1; tentative D call: TRBD2 (5 bases). CDR1 is SGDLS and CDR2 is YYNGEE in the germline V gene. V lost 4 bases and J 4 bases, leaving 18 bases between the germline ends. The CDR3 consists of 16 residues. The CDR3 region has the DNA TGTGCCAGCAGCCCTCAAGAGGGCCCTAGGTACAATGAGCAGTTCTTC. Translation: CASSPQEGPRYNEQFF.